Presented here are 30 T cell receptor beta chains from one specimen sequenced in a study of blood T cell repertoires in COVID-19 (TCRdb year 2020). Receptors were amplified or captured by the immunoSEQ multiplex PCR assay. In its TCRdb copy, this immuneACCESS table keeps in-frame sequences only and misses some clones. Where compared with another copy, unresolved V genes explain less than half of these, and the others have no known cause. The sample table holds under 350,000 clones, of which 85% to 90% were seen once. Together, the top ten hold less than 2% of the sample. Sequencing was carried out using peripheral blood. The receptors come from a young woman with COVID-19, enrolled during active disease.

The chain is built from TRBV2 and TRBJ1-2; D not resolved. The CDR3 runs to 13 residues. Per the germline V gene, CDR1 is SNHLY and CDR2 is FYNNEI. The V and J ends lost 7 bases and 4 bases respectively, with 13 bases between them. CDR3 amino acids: CASTSTPIYGYTF. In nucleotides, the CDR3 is TGTGCCAGCACTTCGACACCAATCTATGGCTACACCTTC.

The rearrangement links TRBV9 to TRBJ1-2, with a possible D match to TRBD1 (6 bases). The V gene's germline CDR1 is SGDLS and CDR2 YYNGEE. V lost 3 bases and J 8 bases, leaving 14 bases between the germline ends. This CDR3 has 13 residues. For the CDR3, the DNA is TGTGCCAGCAGCGGGGGGCCTGGGCACGGCTACACCTTC. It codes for CASSGGPGHGYTF.

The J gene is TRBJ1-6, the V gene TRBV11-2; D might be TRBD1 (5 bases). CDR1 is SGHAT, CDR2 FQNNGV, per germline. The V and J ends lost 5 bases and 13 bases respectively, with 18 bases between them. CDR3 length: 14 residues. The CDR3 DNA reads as TGTGCCAGCAGCCTATACTCAACAGGCGACCCCCTCCACTTT. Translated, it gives CASSLYSTGDPLHF.

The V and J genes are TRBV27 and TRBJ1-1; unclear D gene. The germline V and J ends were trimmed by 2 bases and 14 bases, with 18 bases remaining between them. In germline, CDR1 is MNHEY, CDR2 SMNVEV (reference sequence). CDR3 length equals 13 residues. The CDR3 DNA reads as TGTGCCAGCAGTTTAATTAACGGTGCGAGGTACTTCTTT. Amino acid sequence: CASSLINGARYFF.

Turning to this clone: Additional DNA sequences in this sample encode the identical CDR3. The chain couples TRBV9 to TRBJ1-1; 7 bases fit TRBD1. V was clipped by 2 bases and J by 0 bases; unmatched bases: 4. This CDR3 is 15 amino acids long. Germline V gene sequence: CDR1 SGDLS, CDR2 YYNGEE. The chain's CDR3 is CASSVGQTMNTEAFF. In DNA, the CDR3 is TGTGCCAGCAGCGTGGGACAGACCATGAACACTGAAGCTTTCTTT.

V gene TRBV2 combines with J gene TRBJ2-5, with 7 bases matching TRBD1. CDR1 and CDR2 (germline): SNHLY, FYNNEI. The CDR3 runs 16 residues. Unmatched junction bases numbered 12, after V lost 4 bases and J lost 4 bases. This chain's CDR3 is CASSGGTVSNRETQYF. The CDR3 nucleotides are TGTGCCAGCAGTGGAGGGACAGTGAGTAACAGAGAGACCCAGTACTTC.

CDR3 in amino acids: CASSPQRTGTGMTEAFF. For the CDR3, the DNA is TGTGCCAGCTCACCCCAACGAACCGGGACAGGGATGACTGAAGCTTTCTTT. The J gene is TRBJ1-1, the V gene TRBV18; TRBD1 aligns across 9 bases. J lost 5 bases, V lost 3 bases, and 13 bases had no gene match. This CDR3 contains 17 residues. CDR1 and CDR2 from the germline V gene are KGHSH and LQKENI.

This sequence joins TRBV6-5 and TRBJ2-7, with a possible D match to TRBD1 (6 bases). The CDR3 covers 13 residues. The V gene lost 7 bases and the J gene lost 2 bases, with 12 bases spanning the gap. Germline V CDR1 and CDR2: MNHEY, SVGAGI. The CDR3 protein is CASNLRGAYEQYV. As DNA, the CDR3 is TGTGCCAGCAATCTCAGGGGAGCCTACGAGCAGTACGTC.

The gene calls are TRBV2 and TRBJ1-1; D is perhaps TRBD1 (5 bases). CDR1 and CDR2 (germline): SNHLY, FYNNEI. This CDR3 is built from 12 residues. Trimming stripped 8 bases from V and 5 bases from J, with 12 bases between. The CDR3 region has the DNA TGTGCCAGCGGCTGGGGGGAAACTGAAGCTTTCTTT. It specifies CASGWGETEAFF.

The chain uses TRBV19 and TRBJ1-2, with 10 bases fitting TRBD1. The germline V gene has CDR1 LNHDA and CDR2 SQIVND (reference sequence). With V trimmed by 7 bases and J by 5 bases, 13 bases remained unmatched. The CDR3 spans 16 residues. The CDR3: CASTDSGTGALYGYTF. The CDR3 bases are TGTGCCAGTACCGATTCCGGGACAGGGGCCCTATATGGCTACACCTTC.

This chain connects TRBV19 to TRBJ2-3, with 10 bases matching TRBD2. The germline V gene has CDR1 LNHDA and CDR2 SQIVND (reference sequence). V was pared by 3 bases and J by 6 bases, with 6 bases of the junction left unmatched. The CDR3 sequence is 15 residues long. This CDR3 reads CASSIPSGGGDTQYF. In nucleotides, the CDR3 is TGTGCCAGTAGTATCCCTAGCGGGGGAGGGGATACGCAGTATTTT.

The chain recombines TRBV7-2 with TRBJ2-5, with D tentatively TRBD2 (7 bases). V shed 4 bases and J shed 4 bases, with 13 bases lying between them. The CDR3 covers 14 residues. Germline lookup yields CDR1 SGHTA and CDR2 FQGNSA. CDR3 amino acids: CASSWGGARETQYF. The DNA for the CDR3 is TGTGCCAGCAGCTGGGGGGGGGCACGAGAGACCCAGTACTTC.

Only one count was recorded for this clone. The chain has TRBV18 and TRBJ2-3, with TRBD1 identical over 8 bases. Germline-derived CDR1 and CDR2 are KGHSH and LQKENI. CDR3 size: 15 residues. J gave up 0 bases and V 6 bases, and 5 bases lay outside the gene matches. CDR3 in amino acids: CASSLDRGSTDTQYF. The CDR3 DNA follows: TGTGCCAGCTCCCTTGACAGGGGCAGCACAGATACGCAGTATTTT. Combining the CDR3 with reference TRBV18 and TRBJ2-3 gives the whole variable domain NAGVMQNPRHLVRRRGQEARLRCSPMKGHSHVYWYRQLPEEGLKFMVYLQKENIIDESGMPKERFSAEFPKEGPSILRIQQVVRGDSAAYFCASSLDRGSTDTQYFGPGTRLTVL.

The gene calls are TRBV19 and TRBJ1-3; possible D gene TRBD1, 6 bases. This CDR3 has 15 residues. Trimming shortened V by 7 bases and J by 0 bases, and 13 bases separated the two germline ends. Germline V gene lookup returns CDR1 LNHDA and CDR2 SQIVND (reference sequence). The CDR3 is CASKGQLISGNTIYF. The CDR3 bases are TGTGCCAGTAAAGGACAGCTGATCTCTGGAAACACCATATATTTT.

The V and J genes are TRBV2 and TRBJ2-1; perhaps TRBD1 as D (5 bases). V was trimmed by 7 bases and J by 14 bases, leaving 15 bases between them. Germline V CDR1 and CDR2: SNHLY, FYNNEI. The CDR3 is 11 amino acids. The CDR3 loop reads CASKGQGKEFF. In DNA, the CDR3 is TGTGCCAGCAAGGGGCAGGGAAAAGAGTTCTTC.

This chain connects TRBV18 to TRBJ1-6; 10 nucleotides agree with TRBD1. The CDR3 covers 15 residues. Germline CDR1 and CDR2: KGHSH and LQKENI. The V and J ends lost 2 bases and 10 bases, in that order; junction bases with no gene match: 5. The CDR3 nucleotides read TGTGCCAGCTCACCAGGTGGACAGGGGGACTCACCCCTCCACTTT. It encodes CASSPGGQGDSPLHF.

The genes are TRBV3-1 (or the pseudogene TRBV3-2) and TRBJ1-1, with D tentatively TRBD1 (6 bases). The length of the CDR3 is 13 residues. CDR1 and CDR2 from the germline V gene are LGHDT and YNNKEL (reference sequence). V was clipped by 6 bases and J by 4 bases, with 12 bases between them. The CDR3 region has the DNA TGTGCCAGCAGGGGAGGGGGGGTCACTGAAGCTTTCTTT. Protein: CASRGGGVTEAFF.

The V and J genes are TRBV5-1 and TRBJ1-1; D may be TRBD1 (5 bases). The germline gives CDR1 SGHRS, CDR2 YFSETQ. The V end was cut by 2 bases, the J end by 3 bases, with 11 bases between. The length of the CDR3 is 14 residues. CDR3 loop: CASSLQDMDTEAFF. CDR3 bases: TGCGCCAGCAGCTTACAGGATATGGACACTGAAGCTTTCTTT. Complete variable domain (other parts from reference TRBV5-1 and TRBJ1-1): KAGVTQTPRYLIKTRGQQVTLSCSPISGHRSVSWYQQTPGQGLQFLFEYFSETQRNKGNFPGRFSGRQFSNSRSEMNVSTLELGDSALYLCASSLQDMDTEAFFGQGTRLTVV.

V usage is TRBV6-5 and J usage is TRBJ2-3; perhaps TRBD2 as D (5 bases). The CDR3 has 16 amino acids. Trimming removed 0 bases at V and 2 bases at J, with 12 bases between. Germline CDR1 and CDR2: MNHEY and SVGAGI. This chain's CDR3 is CASSYSKASITDTQYF. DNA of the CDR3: TGTGCCAGCAGTTACTCGAAGGCTAGCATCACAGATACGCAGTATTTT.

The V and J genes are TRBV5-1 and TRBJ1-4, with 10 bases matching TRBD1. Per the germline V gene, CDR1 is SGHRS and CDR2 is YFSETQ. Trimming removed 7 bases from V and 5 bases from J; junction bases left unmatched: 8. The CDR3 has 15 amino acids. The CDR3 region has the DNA TGCGCCAGCGGGACAGGGGCGGCCTCAAATGAAAAACTGTTTTTT. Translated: CASGTGAASNEKLFF.

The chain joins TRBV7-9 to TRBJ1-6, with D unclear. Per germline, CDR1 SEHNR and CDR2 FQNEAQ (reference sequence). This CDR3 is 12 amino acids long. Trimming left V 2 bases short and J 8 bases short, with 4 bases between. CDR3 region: CASSLIDSPLHF. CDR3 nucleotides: TGTGCCAGCAGCTTAATAGATTCACCCCTCCACTTT.

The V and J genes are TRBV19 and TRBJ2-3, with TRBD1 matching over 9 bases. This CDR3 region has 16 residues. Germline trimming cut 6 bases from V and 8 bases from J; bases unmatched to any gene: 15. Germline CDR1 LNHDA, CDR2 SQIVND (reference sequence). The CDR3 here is CASRGQGTGMGGTQYF. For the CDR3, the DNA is TGTGCCAGTAGGGGCCAAGGGACAGGGATGGGAGGTACGCAGTATTTT.

The CDR3 loop is CSVAGVNGYTF. CDR3 bases: TGCAGCGTTGCGGGGGTGAATGGCTACACCTTC. The chain links TRBV29-1 to TRBJ1-2; D may be TRBD1 (5 bases). The CDR3 is 11 residues long. The ends were cut back, 4 bases at V and 6 bases at J, with 9 bases in the middle. CDR1 and CDR2 from the germline V gene are SQVTM and ANQGSEA.

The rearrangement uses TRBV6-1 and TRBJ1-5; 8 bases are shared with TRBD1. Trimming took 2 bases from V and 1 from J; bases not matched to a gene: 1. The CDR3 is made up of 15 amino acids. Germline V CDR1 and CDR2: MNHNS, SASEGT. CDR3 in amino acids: CASSERTGSNQPQHF. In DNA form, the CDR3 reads TGTGCCAGCAGTGAAAGGACAGGGAGCAATCAGCCCCAGCATTTT.

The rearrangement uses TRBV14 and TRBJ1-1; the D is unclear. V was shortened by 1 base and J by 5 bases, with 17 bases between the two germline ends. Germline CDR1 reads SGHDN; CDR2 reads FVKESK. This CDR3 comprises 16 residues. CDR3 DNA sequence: TGTGCCAGCAGCCAAGTTTGGGCAGGAGGTCGGACTGAAGCTTTCTTT. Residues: CASSQVWAGGRTEAFF. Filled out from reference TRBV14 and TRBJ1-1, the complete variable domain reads EAGVTQFPSHSVIEKGQTVTLRCDPISGHDNLYWYRRVMGKEIKFLLHFVKESKQDESGMPNNRFLAERTGGTYSTLKVQPAELEDSGVYFCASSQVWAGGRTEAFFGQGTRLTVV.

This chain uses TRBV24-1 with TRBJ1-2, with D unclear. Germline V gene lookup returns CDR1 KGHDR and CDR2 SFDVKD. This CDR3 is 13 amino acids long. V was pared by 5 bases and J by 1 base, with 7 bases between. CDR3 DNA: TGTGCCACCAGTGGCGAAAGTAACTATGGCTACACCTTC. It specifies CATSGESNYGYTF.

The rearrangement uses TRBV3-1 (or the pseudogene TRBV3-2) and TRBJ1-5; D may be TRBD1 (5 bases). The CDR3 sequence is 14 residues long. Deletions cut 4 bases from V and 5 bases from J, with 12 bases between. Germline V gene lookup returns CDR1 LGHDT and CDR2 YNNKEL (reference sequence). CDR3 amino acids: CASSPIPRDQPQHF. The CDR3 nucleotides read TGTGCCAGCAGCCCCATCCCCAGGGATCAGCCCCAGCATTTT.

This chain's CDR3 is CASSSFGGYQPQHF. DNA for the CDR3: TGTGCCAGCAGTTCTTTCGGGGGGTATCAGCCCCAGCATTTT. The chain carries TRBV6-5 and TRBJ1-5, with D perhaps TRBD1 (5 bases). V gave up 4 bases and J gave up 5 bases, with 12 bases separating them. Germline V gene sequence: CDR1 MNHEY, CDR2 SVGAGI. The CDR3 runs to 14 residues.

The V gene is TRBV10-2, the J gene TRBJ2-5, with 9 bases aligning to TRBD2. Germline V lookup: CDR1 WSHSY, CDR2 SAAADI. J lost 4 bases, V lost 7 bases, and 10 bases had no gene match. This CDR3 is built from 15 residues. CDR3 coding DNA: TGCGCCAGCAAAGAAGGCGGGGGGGTCCTAGAGACCCAGTACTTC. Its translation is CASKEGGGVLETQYF.

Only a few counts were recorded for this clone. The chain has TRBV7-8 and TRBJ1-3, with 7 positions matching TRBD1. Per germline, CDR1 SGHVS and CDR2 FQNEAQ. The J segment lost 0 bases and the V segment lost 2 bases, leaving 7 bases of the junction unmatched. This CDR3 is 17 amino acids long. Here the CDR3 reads CASSLYTGAHSGNTIYF. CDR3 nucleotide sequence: TGTGCCAGCAGCTTATACACAGGGGCCCACTCTGGAAACACCATATATTTT.